There are a few counts of the clone carrying this T cell receptor (beta chain). The entry originates in a study of T cells in localized non-small cell lung cancer. V shed 7 bases and J 1 base; nucleotides not matched to a gene: 4. Germline CDR1 and CDR2: MDHEN and SYDVKM. The CDR3 runs to 14 residues. Generated by immunoSEQ multiplex PCR, the TCRdb table keeps only in-frame clones and is missing some. This table holds around 2,000 clones, 24% found once. The sequence came from a male donor at least 60 years old with stage I lung adenocarcinoma. The source material was normal lung tissue next to the tumor, sampled before any cancer treatment. The rearrangement links TRBV28 to TRBJ1-5, with 7 bases identical to TRBD1. CDR3 loop: CASTQGGSNQPQHF. The CDR3 DNA follows: TGTGCCAGCACCCAAGGGGGCAGCAATCAGCCCCAGCATTTT.